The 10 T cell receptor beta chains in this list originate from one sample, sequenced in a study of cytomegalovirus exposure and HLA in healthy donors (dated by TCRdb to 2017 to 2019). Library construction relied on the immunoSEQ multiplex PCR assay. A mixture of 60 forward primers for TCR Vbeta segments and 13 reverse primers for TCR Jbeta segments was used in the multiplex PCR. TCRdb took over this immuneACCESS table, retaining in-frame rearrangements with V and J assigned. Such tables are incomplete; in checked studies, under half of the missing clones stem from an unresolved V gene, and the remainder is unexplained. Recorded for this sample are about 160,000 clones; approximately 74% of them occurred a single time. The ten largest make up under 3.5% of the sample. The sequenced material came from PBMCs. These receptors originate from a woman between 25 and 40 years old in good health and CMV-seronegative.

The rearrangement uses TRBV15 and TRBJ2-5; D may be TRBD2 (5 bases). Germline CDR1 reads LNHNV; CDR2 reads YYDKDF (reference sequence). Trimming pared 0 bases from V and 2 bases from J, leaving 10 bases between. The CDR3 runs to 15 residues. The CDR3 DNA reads TGTGCCACCAGCAGAGATACTACGGGGCAAGAGACCCAGTACTTC. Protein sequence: CATSRDTTGQETQYF.

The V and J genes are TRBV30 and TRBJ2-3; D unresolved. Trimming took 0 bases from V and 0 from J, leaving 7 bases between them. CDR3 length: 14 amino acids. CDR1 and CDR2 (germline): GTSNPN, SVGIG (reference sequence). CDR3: CAWSVASSTDTQYF. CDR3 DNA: TGTGCCTGGAGTGTAGCGAGCAGCACAGATACGCAGTATTTT.

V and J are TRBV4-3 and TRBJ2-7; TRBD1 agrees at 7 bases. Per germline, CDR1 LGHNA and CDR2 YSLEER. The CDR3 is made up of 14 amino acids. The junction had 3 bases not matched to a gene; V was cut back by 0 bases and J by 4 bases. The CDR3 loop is CASSQERGRYEQYF. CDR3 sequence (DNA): TGCGCCAGCAGCCAAGAAAGGGGGCGATACGAGCAGTACTTC.

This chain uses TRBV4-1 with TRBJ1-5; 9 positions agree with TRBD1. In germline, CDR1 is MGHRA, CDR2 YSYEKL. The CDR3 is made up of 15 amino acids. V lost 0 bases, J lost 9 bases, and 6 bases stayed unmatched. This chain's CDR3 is CASSQDDRGDAPQHF. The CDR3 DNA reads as TGCGCCAGCAGCCAAGATGACAGGGGGGATGCGCCCCAGCATTTT.

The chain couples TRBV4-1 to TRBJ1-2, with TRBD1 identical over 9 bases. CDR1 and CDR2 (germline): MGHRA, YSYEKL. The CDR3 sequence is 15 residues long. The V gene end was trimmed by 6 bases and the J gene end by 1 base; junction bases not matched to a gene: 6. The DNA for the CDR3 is TGCGCCAGCAGTCTTCGACAGGGGGATAACTATGGCTACACCTTC. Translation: CASSLRQGDNYGYTF.

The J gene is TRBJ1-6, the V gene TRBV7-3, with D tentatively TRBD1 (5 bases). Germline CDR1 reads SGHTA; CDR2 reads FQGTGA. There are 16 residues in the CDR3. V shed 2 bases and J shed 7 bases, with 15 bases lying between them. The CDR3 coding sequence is TGTGCCAGCAGCTTACGAGGAGGGCAGGGCAATTCACCCCTCCACTTT. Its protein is CASSLRGGQGNSPLHF.

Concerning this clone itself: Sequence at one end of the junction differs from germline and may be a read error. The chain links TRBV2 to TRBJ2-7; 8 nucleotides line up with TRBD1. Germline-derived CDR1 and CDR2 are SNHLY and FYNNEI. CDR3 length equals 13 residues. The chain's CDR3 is CASSEVVGQAVEF. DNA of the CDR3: TGTGCCAGCAGTGAAGTGGTGGGACAGGCCGTTGAATTC.

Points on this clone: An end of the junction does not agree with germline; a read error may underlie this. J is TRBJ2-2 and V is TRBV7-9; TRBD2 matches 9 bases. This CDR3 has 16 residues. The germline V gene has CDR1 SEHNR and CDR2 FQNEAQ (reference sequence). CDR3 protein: CSSSSPSGRITGELFF. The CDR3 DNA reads TGTTCCAGCAGCTCCCCAAGCGGGAGGATAACCGGGGAGCTGTTTTTT. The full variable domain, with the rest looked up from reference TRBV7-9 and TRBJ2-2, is DTGVSQNPRHKITKRGQNVTFRCDPISEHNRLYWYRQTLGQGPEFLTYFQNEAQLEKSRLLSDRFSAERPKGSFSTLEIQRTEQGDSAMYLCSSSSPSGRITGELFFGEGSRLTVL.

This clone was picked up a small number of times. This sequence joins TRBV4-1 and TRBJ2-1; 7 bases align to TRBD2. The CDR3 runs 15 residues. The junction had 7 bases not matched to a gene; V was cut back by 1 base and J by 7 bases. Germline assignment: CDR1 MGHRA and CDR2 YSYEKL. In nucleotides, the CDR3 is TGCGCCAGCAGCCAAGGGGCGGGGGTGGGGAATGAGCAGTTCTTC. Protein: CASSQGAGVGNEQFF.

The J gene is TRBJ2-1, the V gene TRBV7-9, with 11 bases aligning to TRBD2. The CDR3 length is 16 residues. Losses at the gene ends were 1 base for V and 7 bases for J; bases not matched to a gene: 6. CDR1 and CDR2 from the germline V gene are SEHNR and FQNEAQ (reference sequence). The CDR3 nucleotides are TGTGCCAGCAGCTTAGTAGCGGGAGGGCCGCAAAATGAGCAGTTCTTC. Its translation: CASSLVAGGPQNEQFF.